This section outlines one T cell receptor (beta chain) sequence together with its context. This sample is drawn from a study of radiation and T cells in renal cell carcinoma. Time point meaning: baseline pretreatment blood. Treatment denoted: 15 Gy SBRT to primary tumor, nephrectomy 4 weeks later. The CDR3 length is 14 residues. Using immunoSEQ multiplex PCR, the repertoire was profiled, and TCRdb retains in-frame clones only, with some absent. The table includes some 110,000 clones, about four fifths detected once. This TCR came from a woman aged 55-75 years with renal cell carcinoma. Sequenced here: blood, sampled from a patient whose treatment included radiotherapy and nephrectomy. The gene calls are TRBV21-1 and TRBJ1-2. TRBV21-1 is listed as a pseudogene. The CDR3 region is CASSKTNSWRCYTF. Written as DNA, the CDR3 is TGTGCCAGCAGCAAAACTAACTCCTGGCGTTGCTACACCTTC.